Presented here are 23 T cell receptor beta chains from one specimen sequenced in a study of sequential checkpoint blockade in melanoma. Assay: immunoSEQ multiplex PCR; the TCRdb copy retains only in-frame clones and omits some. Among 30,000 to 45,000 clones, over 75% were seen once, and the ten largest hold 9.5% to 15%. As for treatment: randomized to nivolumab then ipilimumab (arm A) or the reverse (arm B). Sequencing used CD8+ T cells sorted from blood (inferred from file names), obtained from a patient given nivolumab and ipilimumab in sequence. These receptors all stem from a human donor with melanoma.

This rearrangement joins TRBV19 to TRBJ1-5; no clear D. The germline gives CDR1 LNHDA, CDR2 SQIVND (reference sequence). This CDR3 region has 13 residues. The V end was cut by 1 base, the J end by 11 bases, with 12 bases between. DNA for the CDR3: TGTGCCAGTAGTATAGGGGGTCGCGGGACCCAGCATTTT. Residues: CASSIGGRGTQHF.

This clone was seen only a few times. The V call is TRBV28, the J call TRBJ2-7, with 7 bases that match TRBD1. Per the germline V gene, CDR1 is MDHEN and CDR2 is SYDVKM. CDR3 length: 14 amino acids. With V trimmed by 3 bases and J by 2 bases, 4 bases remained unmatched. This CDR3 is CASSLQGDTYEQYF. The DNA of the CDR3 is TGTGCCAGCAGTTTGCAGGGGGATACCTACGAGCAGTACTTC.

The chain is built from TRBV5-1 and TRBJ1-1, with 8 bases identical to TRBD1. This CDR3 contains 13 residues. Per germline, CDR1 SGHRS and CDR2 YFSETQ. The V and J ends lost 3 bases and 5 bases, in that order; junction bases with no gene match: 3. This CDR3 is CASSWTGLTEAFF. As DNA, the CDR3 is TGCGCCAGCAGCTGGACAGGGTTGACTGAAGCTTTCTTT.

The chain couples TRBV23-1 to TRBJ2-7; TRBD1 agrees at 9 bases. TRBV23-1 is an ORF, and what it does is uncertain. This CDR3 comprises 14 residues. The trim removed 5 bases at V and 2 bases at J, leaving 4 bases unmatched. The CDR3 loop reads CASSMGQGTYEQYV. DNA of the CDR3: TGCGCCAGCAGTATGGGACAGGGCACCTACGAGCAGTACGTC.

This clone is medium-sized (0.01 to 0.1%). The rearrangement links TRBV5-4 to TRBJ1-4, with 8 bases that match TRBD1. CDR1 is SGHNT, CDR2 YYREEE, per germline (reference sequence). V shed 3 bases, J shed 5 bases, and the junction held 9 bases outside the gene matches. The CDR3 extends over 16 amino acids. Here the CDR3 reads CASSSWTGRVNEKLFF. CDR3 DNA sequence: TGTGCCAGCAGCTCGTGGACAGGGCGAGTGAATGAAAAACTGTTTTTT.

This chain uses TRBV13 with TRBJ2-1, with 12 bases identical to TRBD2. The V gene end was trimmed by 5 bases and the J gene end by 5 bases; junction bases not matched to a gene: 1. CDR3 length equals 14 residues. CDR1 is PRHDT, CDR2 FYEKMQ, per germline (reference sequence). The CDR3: CASSRTSGDNEQFF. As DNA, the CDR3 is TGTGCCAGCAGCCGGACTAGCGGGGACAATGAGCAGTTCTTC.

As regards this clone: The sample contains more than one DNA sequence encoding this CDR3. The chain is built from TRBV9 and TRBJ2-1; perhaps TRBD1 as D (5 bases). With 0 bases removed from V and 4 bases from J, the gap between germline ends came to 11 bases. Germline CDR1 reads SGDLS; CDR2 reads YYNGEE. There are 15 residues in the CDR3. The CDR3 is CASSVGGGPYNEQFF. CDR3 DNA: TGTGCCAGCAGCGTAGGGGGCGGACCTTACAATGAGCAGTTCTTC.

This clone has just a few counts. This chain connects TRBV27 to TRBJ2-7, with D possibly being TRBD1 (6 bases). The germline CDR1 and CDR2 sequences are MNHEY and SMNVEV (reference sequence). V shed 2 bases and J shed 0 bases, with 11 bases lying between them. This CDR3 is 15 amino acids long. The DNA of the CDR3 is TGTGCCAGCAGTTTAGTGCAGGGGAGCTCCTACGAGCAGTACTTC. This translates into CASSLVQGSSYEQYF.

The CDR3 region is CASTGTGSNYGYTF. The DNA of the CDR3 is TGTGCCAGCACCGGGACAGGGTCTAACTATGGCTACACCTTC. The V and J genes are TRBV9 and TRBJ1-2, with 9 positions matching TRBD1. The CDR3 runs to 14 residues. J was trimmed by 0 bases and V by 6 bases; bases with no gene match: 3. CDR1 SGDLS and CDR2 YYNGEE come from the germline V gene. Full variable domain (outside the CDR3, taken from reference TRBV9 and TRBJ1-2): DSGVTQTPKHLITATGQRVTLRCSPRSGDLSVYWYQQSLDQGLQFLIQYYNGEERAKGNILERFSAQQFPDLHSELNLSSLELGDSALYFCASTGTGSNYGYTFGSGTRLTVV.

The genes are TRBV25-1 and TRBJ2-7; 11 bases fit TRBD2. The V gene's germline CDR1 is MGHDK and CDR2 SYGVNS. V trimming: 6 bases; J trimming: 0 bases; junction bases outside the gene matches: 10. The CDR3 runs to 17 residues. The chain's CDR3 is CASSLGLAEISSYEQYF. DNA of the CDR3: TGTGCCAGCAGCCTGGGACTAGCGGAAATAAGCTCCTACGAGCAGTACTTC.

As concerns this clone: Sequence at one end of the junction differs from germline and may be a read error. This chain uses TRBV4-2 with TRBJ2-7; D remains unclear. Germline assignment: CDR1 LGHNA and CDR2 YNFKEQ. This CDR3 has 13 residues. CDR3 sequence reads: CASSPESSNEQYF. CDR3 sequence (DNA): TGTGCCAGCAGCCCCGAAAGCTCCAACGAGCAGTACTTC.

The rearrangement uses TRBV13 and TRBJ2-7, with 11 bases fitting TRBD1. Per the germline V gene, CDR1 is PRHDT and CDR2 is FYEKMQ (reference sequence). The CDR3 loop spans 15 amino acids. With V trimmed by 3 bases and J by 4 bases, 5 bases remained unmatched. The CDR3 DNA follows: TGTGCCAGCAGCTTGGGTGGGACAGGGGGATACGAGCAGTACGTC. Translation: CASSLGGTGGYEQYV.

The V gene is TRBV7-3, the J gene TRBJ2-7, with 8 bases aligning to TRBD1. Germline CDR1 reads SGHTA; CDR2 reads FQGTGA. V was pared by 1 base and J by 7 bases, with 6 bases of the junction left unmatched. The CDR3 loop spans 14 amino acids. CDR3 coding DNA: TGTGCCAGCAGCTTAAGCAACAGGGGGTCTGAGCAGTACTTC. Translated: CASSLSNRGSEQYF.

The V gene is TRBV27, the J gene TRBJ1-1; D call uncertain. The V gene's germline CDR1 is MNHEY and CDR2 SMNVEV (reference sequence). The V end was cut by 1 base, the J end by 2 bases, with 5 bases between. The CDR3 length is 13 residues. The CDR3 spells CASSLYRNTEAFF. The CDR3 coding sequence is TGTGCCAGCAGTTTATACAGAAACACTGAAGCTTTCTTT.

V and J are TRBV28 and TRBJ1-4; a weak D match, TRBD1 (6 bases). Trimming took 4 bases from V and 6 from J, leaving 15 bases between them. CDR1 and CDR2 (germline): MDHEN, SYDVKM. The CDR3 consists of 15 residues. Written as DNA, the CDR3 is TGTGCCAGCAGTTCCCGCGGGGGGCTTTATGAAAAACTGTTTTTT. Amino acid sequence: CASSSRGGLYEKLFF.

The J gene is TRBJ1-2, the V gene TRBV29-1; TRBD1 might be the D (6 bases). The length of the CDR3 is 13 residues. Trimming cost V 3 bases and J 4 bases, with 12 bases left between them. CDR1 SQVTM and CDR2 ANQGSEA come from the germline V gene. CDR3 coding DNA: TGCAGCGTTGATTCAGAACAGGGCTATGGCTACACCTTC. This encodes CSVDSEQGYGYTF.

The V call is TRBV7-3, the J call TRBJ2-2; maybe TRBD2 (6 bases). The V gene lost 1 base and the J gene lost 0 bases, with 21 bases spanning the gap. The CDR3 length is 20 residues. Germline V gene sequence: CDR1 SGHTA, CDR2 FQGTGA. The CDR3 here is CASSLMGGDDISTNTGELFF. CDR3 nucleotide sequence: TGTGCCAGCAGCTTAATGGGGGGTGACGACATCTCCACGAACACCGGGGAGCTGTTTTTT.

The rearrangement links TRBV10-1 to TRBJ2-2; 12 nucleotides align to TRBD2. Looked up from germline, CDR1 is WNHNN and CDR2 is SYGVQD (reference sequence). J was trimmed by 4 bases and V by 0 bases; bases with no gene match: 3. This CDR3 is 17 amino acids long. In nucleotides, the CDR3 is TGCGCCAGCAGTGAGTCGACTAGCGGGAGAATCACCGGGGAGCTGTTTTTT. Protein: CASSESTSGRITGELFF.

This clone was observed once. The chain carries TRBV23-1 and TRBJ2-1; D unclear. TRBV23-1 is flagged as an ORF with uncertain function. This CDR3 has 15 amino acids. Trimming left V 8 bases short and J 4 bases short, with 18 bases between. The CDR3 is CASYELSPLYNEQFF. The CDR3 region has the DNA TGCGCCAGCTATGAACTCTCACCCCTTTACAATGAGCAGTTCTTC.

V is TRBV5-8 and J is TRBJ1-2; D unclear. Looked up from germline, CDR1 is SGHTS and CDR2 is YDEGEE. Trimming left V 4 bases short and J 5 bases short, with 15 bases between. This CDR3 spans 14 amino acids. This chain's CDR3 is CASSPRTWPYGYTF. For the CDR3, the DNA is TGTGCCAGCAGCCCCCGGACTTGGCCTTATGGCTACACCTTC. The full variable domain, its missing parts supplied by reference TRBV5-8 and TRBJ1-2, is EAGVTQSPTHLIKTRGQQATLRCSPISGHTSVYWYQQALGLGLQFLLWYDEGEERNRGNFPPRFSGRQFPNYSSELNVNALELEDSALYLCASSPRTWPYGYTFGSGTRLTVV.

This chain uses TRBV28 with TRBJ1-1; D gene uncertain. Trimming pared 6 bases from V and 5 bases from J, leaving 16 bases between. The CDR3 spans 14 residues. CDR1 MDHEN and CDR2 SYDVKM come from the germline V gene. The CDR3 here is CASRPEHRRTEAFF. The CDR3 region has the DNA TGTGCCAGCAGACCAGAACACCGAAGAACTGAAGCTTTCTTT.

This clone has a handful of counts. CDR3: CASSKNFMDQPQHF. The CDR3 DNA is TGTGCCAGCAGCAAAAACTTTATGGATCAGCCCCAGCATTTT. The chain uses TRBV2 and TRBJ1-5; D is undetermined. Trimming took off 6 bases at V and 5 bases at J, with 14 bases between the two ends. The germline CDR1 and CDR2 sequences are SNHLY and FYNNEI. This CDR3 is 14 amino acids long.

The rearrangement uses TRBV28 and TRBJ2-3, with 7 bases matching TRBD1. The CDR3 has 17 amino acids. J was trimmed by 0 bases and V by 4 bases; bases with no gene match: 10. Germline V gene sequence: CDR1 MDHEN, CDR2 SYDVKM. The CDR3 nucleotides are TGTGCCAGCAGTTCCACGCGGACAGGACTTAGCACAGATACGCAGTATTTT. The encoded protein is CASSSTRTGLSTDTQYF.